Listed below are T cell receptor beta chains from one sample, sequenced in a study of T cells in tumors after PD-1 blockade. Libraries were prepared by immunoSEQ multiplex PCR; TCRdb keeps only in-frame clonotypes and omits some of them. The repertoire consists of fewer than 55,000 clones, with 81% occurring once and the leading ten covering approximately 4.1%. Specimen: PBMCs, collected before anti-PD-1 treatment. All receptors derive from a human donor with basal cell carcinoma. The CDR3 runs from the conserved cysteine through the conserved F or W. D genes are given only for firm matches. Size is omitted from some rows. Given values are once, few, many or a class for expanded clones.

clone size: few
V gene: TRBV27
D gene: TRBD1
CDR3 length: 15
J gene: TRBJ2-1
CDR3 protein: CASSLDRGPSNEQFF
CDR3 DNA: TGTGCCAGCAGTTTAGACAGGGGGCCATCCAATGAGCAGTTCTTC

clone size: -
V gene: TRBV19
D gene: -
CDR3 length: 14
J gene: TRBJ2-2
CDR3 protein: CASRRGVNTGELFF
CDR3 DNA: TGTGCCAGTAGGAGGGGGGTGAACACCGGGGAGCTGTTTTTT

clone size: -
V gene: TRBV10-2
D gene: TRBD1
CDR3 length: 15
J gene: TRBJ1-3
CDR3 protein: CASMDRTSSGNTIYF
CDR3 DNA: TGCGCCAGCATGGACAGGACTAGCTCTGGAAACACCATATATTTT

clone size: -
V gene: TRBV6-5
D gene: TRBD2
CDR3 length: 15
J gene: TRBJ2-5
CDR3 protein: CASKRSGGNQETQYF
CDR3 DNA: TGTGCCAGCAAGAGAAGCGGGGGGAATCAAGAGACCCAGTACTTC

clone size: -
V gene: TRBV19
D gene: -
CDR3 length: 15
J gene: TRBJ2-7
CDR3 protein: CASSIGTSPSYEQYF
CDR3 DNA: TGTGCCAGTAGTATTGGGACATCGCCGTCCTACGAGCAGTACTTC

clone size: -
V gene: TRBV28
D gene: -
CDR3 length: 13
J gene: TRBJ1-2
CDR3 protein: CASSLRGRSGYTF
CDR3 DNA: TGTGCCAGCAGTTTGCGAGGGAGGAGTGGCTACACCTTC

clone size: once
V gene: TRBV6-6
D gene: TRBD1
CDR3 length: 12
J gene: TRBJ1-4
CDR3 protein: CASTGTVEKLFF
CDR3 DNA: TGTGCCAGCACCGGGACAGTTGAAAAACTGTTTTTT

clone size: -
V gene: TRBV9
D gene: -
CDR3 length: 17
J gene: TRBJ2-1
CDR3 protein: CASSELQDRRSYNEQFF
CDR3 DNA: TGTGCCAGCAGCGAACTCCAGGACAGAAGAAGCTACAATGAGCAGTTCTTC

clone size: -
V gene: TRBV9
D gene: TRBD2
CDR3 length: 17
J gene: TRBJ2-3
CDR3 protein: CASSGLTSGYPRDTQYF
CDR3 DNA: TGTGCCAGCAGCGGCCTGACTAGCGGATATCCCAGAGATACGCAGTATTTT

clone size: -
V gene: TRBV14
D gene: -
CDR3 length: 19
J gene: TRBJ1-5
CDR3 protein: CASSQGFYGDRYSNQPQHF
CDR3 DNA: TGTGCCAGCAGCCAAGGGTTCTACGGGGATCGCTATAGCAATCAGCCCCAGCATTTT

clone size: -
V gene: TRBV5-1
D gene: -
CDR3 length: 14
J gene: TRBJ2-7
CDR3 protein: CATSTWGGADEQYF
CDR3 DNA: TGCGCCACCTCCACGTGGGGGGGGGCCGACGAGCAGTACTTC

clone size: once
V gene: TRBV18
D gene: -
CDR3 length: 12
J gene: TRBJ2-7
CDR3 protein: CASSRGGGEQYF
CDR3 DNA: TGTGCCAGCTCACGTGGGGGCGGGGAGCAGTACTTC

clone size: few
V gene: TRBV30
D gene: -
CDR3 length: 15
J gene: TRBJ1-6
CDR3 protein: CACQQRGSYNSPLHF
CDR3 DNA: TGTGCCTGCCAACAGCGGGGCTCCTATAATTCACCCCTCCACTTT

clone size: -
V gene: TRBV5-6
D gene: TRBD1
CDR3 length: 14
J gene: TRBJ2-5
CDR3 protein: CASSFATGEETQYF
CDR3 DNA: TGTGCCAGCAGCTTTGCCACAGGGGAAGAGACCCAGTACTTC

clone size: -
V gene: TRBV3-1/TRBV3-2
D gene: -
CDR3 length: 14
J gene: TRBJ1-6
CDR3 protein: CASSPPVPNSPLHF
CDR3 DNA: TGTGCCAGCAGCCCCCCAGTCCCAAATTCGCCCCTCCACTTT

clone size: -
V gene: TRBV24-1
D gene: -
CDR3 length: 11
J gene: TRBJ1-1
CDR3 protein: CATETETEAFF
CDR3 DNA: TGTGCCACCGAGACAGAGACTGAAGCTTTCTTT

clone size: -
V gene: TRBV6-1
D gene: -
CDR3 length: 13
J gene: TRBJ1-2
CDR3 protein: CASSEGGAHGYTF
CDR3 DNA: TGTGCCAGCAGTGAAGGAGGGGCGCATGGCTACACCTTC

clone size: few
V gene: TRBV7-9
D gene: -
CDR3 length: 13
J gene: TRBJ2-2
CDR3 protein: CASGGAFGGELFF
CDR3 DNA: TGTGCCAGCGGGGGGGCGTTCGGCGGGGAGCTGTTTTTT

clone size: -
V gene: TRBV6-5
D gene: TRBD1
CDR3 length: 15
J gene: TRBJ2-2
CDR3 protein: CASRLGGAWTGELFF
CDR3 DNA: TGTGCCAGCAGACTAGGGGGCGCGTGGACCGGGGAGCTGTTTTTT

clone size: -
V gene: TRBV19
D gene: -
CDR3 length: 12
J gene: TRBJ2-2
CDR3 protein: CASSIEGREVVF
CDR3 DNA: TGTGCCAGTAGTATAGAGGGCAGGGAAGTTGTTTTT

clone size: once
V gene: TRBV3-1/TRBV3-2
D gene: TRBD2
CDR3 length: 16
J gene: TRBJ2-3
CDR3 protein: CASSPWSGGAEDTQYF
CDR3 DNA: TGTGCCAGCAGCCCCTGGAGCGGGGGAGCAGAAGATACGCAGTATTTT

clone size: -
V gene: TRBV19
D gene: -
CDR3 length: 15
J gene: TRBJ2-5
CDR3 protein: CASSKTGLGQETQYF
CDR3 DNA: TGTGCCAGTAGTAAAACAGGATTGGGCCAAGAGACCCAGTACTTC

clone size: -
V gene: TRBV6-5
D gene: TRBD1
CDR3 length: 14
J gene: TRBJ1-2
CDR3 protein: CASSKRQGNYGYTF
CDR3 DNA: TGTGCCAGCAGTAAACGACAGGGGAACTATGGCTACACCTTC

clone size: -
V gene: TRBV9
D gene: -
CDR3 length: 15
J gene: TRBJ2-5
CDR3 protein: CASSVGGSTQETQYF
CDR3 DNA: TGTGCCAGCAGCGTGGGGGGCTCTACTCAAGAGACCCAGTACTTC

clone size: -
V gene: TRBV19
D gene: TRBD1
CDR3 length: 14
J gene: TRBJ1-5
CDR3 protein: CASSPTGVGQPQHF
CDR3 DNA: TGTGCCAGTAGCCCAACAGGGGTCGGTCAGCCCCAGCATTTT

clone size: -
V gene: TRBV5-4
D gene: TRBD2
CDR3 length: 18
J gene: TRBJ2-6
CDR3 protein: CASRTGLATRSGANVLTF
CDR3 DNA: TGTGCCAGCAGGACCGGACTAGCGACTCGCTCTGGGGCCAACGTCCTGACTTTC

clone size: -
V gene: TRBV7-2
D gene: -
CDR3 length: 15
J gene: TRBJ1-5
CDR3 protein: CASSQGRSINQPQHF
CDR3 DNA: TGTGCCAGCTCTCAGGGGCGCAGCATCAATCAGCCCCAGCATTTT

clone size: -
V gene: TRBV7-6
D gene: -
CDR3 length: 16
J gene: TRBJ2-3
CDR3 protein: CASSLADKAPADTQYF
CDR3 DNA: TGTGCCAGCAGCTTGGCCGACAAGGCGCCGGCAGATACGCAGTATTTT

clone size: once
V gene: TRBV24-1
D gene: TRBD1
CDR3 length: 14
J gene: TRBJ2-2
CDR3 protein: CATRDGTDTGELFF
CDR3 DNA: TGTGCCACCAGAGACGGGACAGACACCGGGGAGCTGTTTTTT

clone size: -
V gene: TRBV6-5
D gene: -
CDR3 length: 12
J gene: TRBJ2-3
CDR3 protein: CASSRGDDTQYF
CDR3 DNA: TGTGCCAGCAGCCGTGGCGACGATACGCAGTATTTT

clone size: -
V gene: TRBV6-5
D gene: -
CDR3 length: 15
J gene: TRBJ1-3
CDR3 protein: CASLPTSNSGNTIYF
CDR3 DNA: TGTGCCAGTCTACCCACGAGCAACTCTGGAAACACCATATATTTT

clone size: -
V gene: TRBV7-6
D gene: -
CDR3 length: 14
J gene: TRBJ2-1
CDR3 protein: CASSLVVGSNEQFF
CDR3 DNA: TGTGCCAGCAGCTTAGTGGTAGGGAGCAATGAGCAGTTCTTC

clone size: -
V gene: TRBV5-1
D gene: TRBD2
CDR3 length: 15
J gene: TRBJ2-5
CDR3 protein: CASSPGGSGMETQYF
CDR3 DNA: TGCGCCAGCAGCCCCGGCGGTAGCGGGATGGAGACCCAGTACTTC

clone size: -
V gene: TRBV5-1
D gene: -
CDR3 length: 14
J gene: TRBJ2-4
CDR3 protein: CASSLEQAENIQYF
CDR3 DNA: TGCGCCAGCAGCTTGGAACAGGCCGAAAACATTCAGTACTTC

clone size: few
V gene: TRBV6-1
D gene: TRBD1
CDR3 length: 15
J gene: TRBJ1-3
CDR3 protein: CASSEDRGFGNTIYF
CDR3 DNA: TGTGCCAGCAGTGAAGACAGGGGTTTTGGAAACACCATATATTTT

clone size: once
V gene: TRBV7-9
D gene: TRBD2
CDR3 length: 15
J gene: TRBJ2-3
CDR3 protein: CASSRQLAGSDTQYF
CDR3 DNA: TGTGCCAGCAGCCGACAGCTAGCGGGGTCAGATACGCAGTATTTT

clone size: once
V gene: TRBV14
D gene: -
CDR3 length: 15
J gene: TRBJ1-4
CDR3 protein: CASSPDQGANEKLFF
CDR3 DNA: TGTGCCAGCAGCCCCGACCAGGGAGCTAATGAAAAACTGTTTTTT

clone size: once
V gene: TRBV28
D gene: -
CDR3 length: 13
J gene: TRBJ1-2
CDR3 protein: CASRLDGYAGYTF
CDR3 DNA: TGTGCCAGCAGATTGGACGGCTATGCTGGCTACACCTTC

clone size: few
V gene: TRBV7-2
D gene: -
CDR3 length: 14
J gene: TRBJ1-2
CDR3 protein: CASSLARGATGYTF
CDR3 DNA: TGTGCCAGCAGCTTAGCTCGTGGGGCTACTGGCTACACCTTC

clone size: once
V gene: TRBV6-6
D gene: -
CDR3 length: 15
J gene: TRBJ2-7
CDR3 protein: CASSYLPRDVGEQYF
CDR3 DNA: TGTGCCAGCAGTTACCTCCCTAGGGACGTCGGGGAGCAGTACTTC

clone size: -
V gene: TRBV5-5
D gene: -
CDR3 length: 12
J gene: TRBJ1-4
CDR3 protein: CASSRFNEKLFF
CDR3 DNA: TGTGCCAGCAGCAGGTTTAATGAAAAACTGTTTTTT

clone size: -
V gene: TRBV29-1
D gene: -
CDR3 length: 17
J gene: TRBJ1-2
CDR3 protein: CSVAFSFKGRRGYGYTF
CDR3 DNA: TGCAGCGTTGCTTTTAGCTTCAAGGGACGGAGGGGCTATGGCTACACCTTC

clone size: -
V gene: TRBV29-1
D gene: -
CDR3 length: 12
J gene: TRBJ1-4
CDR3 protein: CSGGRTAEKLFF
CDR3 DNA: TGCAGCGGGGGCCGGACAGCAGAAAAACTGTTTTTT

clone size: -
V gene: TRBV11-3
D gene: -
CDR3 length: 14
J gene: TRBJ2-7
CDR3 protein: CASSAGHPNAEQYF
CDR3 DNA: TGTGCCAGCAGCGCGGGACACCCAAATGCCGAGCAGTACTTC

clone size: -
V gene: TRBV7-6
D gene: TRBD2
CDR3 length: 15
J gene: TRBJ2-1
CDR3 protein: CASSLVGGASNEQFF
CDR3 DNA: TGTGCCAGCAGCTTAGTGGGAGGGGCCTCGAATGAGCAGTTCTTC

clone size: -
V gene: TRBV18
D gene: -
CDR3 length: 15
J gene: TRBJ1-2
CDR3 protein: CASSLSRAFDYGYTF
CDR3 DNA: TGTGCCAGCTCATTAAGTAGGGCATTCGACTATGGCTACACCTTC

clone size: -
V gene: TRBV5-6
D gene: TRBD2
CDR3 length: 15
J gene: TRBJ2-1
CDR3 protein: CASSFRHSGGDEQFF
CDR3 DNA: TGTGCCAGCAGCTTTCGCCATAGCGGGGGCGATGAGCAGTTCTTC

clone size: -
V gene: TRBV6-5
D gene: -
CDR3 length: 14
J gene: TRBJ1-2
CDR3 protein: CASRDNGDNYGYTF
CDR3 DNA: TGTGCCAGCAGAGATAACGGAGATAACTATGGCTACACCTTC

clone size: -
V gene: TRBV28
D gene: -
CDR3 length: 13
J gene: TRBJ2-7
CDR3 protein: CASSSAGTYEQYF
CDR3 DNA: TGTGCCAGCAGTTCAGCGGGTACCTACGAGCAGTACTTC

clone size: -
V gene: TRBV4-1
D gene: -
CDR3 length: 14
J gene: TRBJ1-1
CDR3 protein: CASSQVFRDTEAFF
CDR3 DNA: TGCGCCAGCAGCCAAGTTTTCCGGGACACTGAAGCTTTCTTT

clone size: -
V gene: TRBV27
D gene: TRBD1
CDR3 length: 17
J gene: TRBJ2-4
CDR3 protein: CASSLKSRDSSENIQYF
CDR3 DNA: TGTGCCAGCAGTTTAAAGTCCCGGGACAGCAGTGAAAACATTCAGTACTTC

clone size: few
V gene: TRBV4-1
D gene: -
CDR3 length: 13
J gene: TRBJ2-2
CDR3 protein: CASSQGPGGELFF
CDR3 DNA: TGCGCCAGCAGCCAAGGGCCCGGAGGGGAGCTGTTTTTT

clone size: -
V gene: TRBV7-2
D gene: -
CDR3 length: 15
J gene: TRBJ2-2
CDR3 protein: CASSPGTVNTGELFF
CDR3 DNA: TGTGCCAGCAGCCCAGGGACGGTGAACACCGGGGAGCTGTTTTTT

clone size: -
V gene: TRBV5-8
D gene: -
CDR3 length: 13
J gene: TRBJ2-5
CDR3 protein: CAIPPGGLETQYF
CDR3 DNA: TGTGCCATCCCTCCGGGGGGCCTGGAGACCCAGTACTTC

clone size: -
V gene: TRBV3-1/TRBV3-2
D gene: -
CDR3 length: 17
J gene: TRBJ2-1
CDR3 protein: CASSQEEGPPFYNEQFF
CDR3 DNA: TGTGCCAGCAGCCAAGAAGAGGGCCCTCCATTTTACAATGAGCAGTTCTTC